The entry below gives a single TCR beta chain sequence along with its context. Antigen unknown. The source of the sample is a study of chemoradiotherapy in HPV16-positive cancers. Data came from immunoSEQ multiplex PCR; TCRdb stores just in-frame clones and leaves some out. The sample includes about 35,000 clones, roughly 90% of them seen just once. Study-wide points: Better recurrence-free survival went with HPV-responsive T-cell expansion in HPV16-positive patients.

The clonotype comes from a human donor with HPV-associated anogenital cancer. The sample was blood, taken from a patient who underwent chemoradiotherapy.

This chain's CDR3 is CASSSRSGADEQYF. The CDR3 nucleotides are TGTGCCAGCAGCTCACGGTCGGGCGCGGACGAGCAGTACTTC. The V gene is TRBV5-4, the J gene TRBJ2-7; D unresolved. Germline V gene data show CDR1 as SGHNT and CDR2 as YYREEE (reference sequence). The CDR3 is made up of 14 amino acids. V was pared by 3 bases and J by 5 bases, with 15 bases between. Full variable domain (outside the CDR3, taken from reference TRBV5-4 and TRBJ2-7): ETGVTQSPTHLIKTRGQQVTLRCSSQSGHNTVSWYQQALGQGPQFIFQYYREEENGRGNFPPRFSGLQFPNYSSELNVNALELDDSALYLCASSSRSGADEQYFGPGTRLTVT.